The 18 T cell receptor beta chains given below trace back to one sample, sequenced in a study of T-cell reconstitution after alpha-beta-depleted transplantation in children (TCRdb year 2016). The protocol used for the library was PCR. The instrument was an Illumina HiSeq 2500. To normalize quantification of the TCRbeta repertoire, the TCR libraries were built with molecular barcoding that relied on unique molecular identifiers. TCRdb trimmed the raw reads at Q25, called clones with MiXCR and kept productive beta chains. CDR3 protein sequences are deduplicated, and each keeps its most common genes and DNA. Recorded for this sample are 220,000 or so distinct CDR3 sequences; less than 9% of them occurred a single time. The top ten constitute almost 6.5% of the sample. This specimen's treatment or condition label, per the study, means: allogeneic hematopoietic cell transplantation with graft depleted of TCRalphabeta T cells and CD19 B cells.

The starting material was PBMCs, mostly from graft donor cells, obtained 180 days after TCRalphabeta/CD19-depleted stem cell transplant. These TCRs come from a male patient aged 10 to 17 who had a stem cell transplant for acute lymphoblastic leukemia, so the T cells may come from the graft donor.

This clonotype came up many times. V gene TRBV4-3 combines with J gene TRBJ2-6; D is unclear. This CDR3 is built from 18 residues. V lost 1 base to trimming and J lost 1 base, with 14 bases between them. Germline-derived CDR1 and CDR2 are LGHNA and YSLEER. The CDR3, as DNA: TGCGCCAGCAGCCAAGGGACCCTCCAGCTATCTGGGGCCAACGTCCTGACTTTC. Encoded protein: CASSQGTLQLSGANVLTF.

This clonotype was counted ten times or more. V is TRBV15 and J is TRBJ1-1; 9 positions agree with TRBD1. Germline values: CDR1 LNHNV, CDR2 YYDKDF (reference sequence). The CDR3 is 15 amino acids. V lost 5 bases and J lost 0; bases outside the gene matches: 4. The CDR3 region is CATSWTGVVNTEAFF. The CDR3 DNA is TGTGCCACCAGCTGGACAGGGGTGGTGAACACTGAAGCTTTCTTT.

The table lists this clonotype with many counts. This chain uses TRBV4-2 with TRBJ1-5; D gene ambiguous. Germline loops: CDR1 LGHNA, CDR2 YNFKEQ. The CDR3 runs to 16 residues. With 0 bases removed from V and 0 bases from J, the gap between germline ends came to 9 bases. The CDR3 sequence: CASSQEPPDSNQPQHF. The CDR3 DNA reads TGTGCCAGCAGCCAAGAACCCCCGGATAGCAATCAGCCCCAGCATTTT.

This clonotype was picked up many times. The J gene is TRBJ2-3, the V gene TRBV10-2; D uncertain. Germline V gene sequence: CDR1 WSHSY, CDR2 SAAADI. Trimming pared 6 bases from V and 6 bases from J, leaving 13 bases between. The CDR3 length is 13 residues. Here the CDR3 reads CASRDLREDTQYF. The CDR3 DNA sequence: TGCGCCAGCAGAGATCTGCGCGAGGATACGCAGTATTTT.

V is TRBV11-2 and J is TRBJ1-5; D remains ambiguous. Deletions cut 0 bases from V and 0 bases from J, with 12 bases between. The CDR3 totals 17 residues. CDR1 and CDR2 from the germline V gene are SGHAT and FQNNGV. CDR3 sequence: CASSLEERHHSNQPQHF. CDR3 in DNA: TGTGCCAGCAGCTTAGAGGAGAGACACCATAGCAATCAGCCCCAGCATTTT. The complete variable domain, with remaining parts taken from reference TRBV11-2 and TRBJ1-5, reads EAGVAQSPRYKIIEKRQSVAFWCNPISGHATLYWYQQILGQGPKLLIQFQNNGVVDDSQLPKDRFSAERLKGVDSTLKIQPAKLEDSAVYLCASSLEERHHSNQPQHFGDGTRLSIL.

Many counts were recorded for this clonotype. The CDR3 DNA reads TGTGCCAGCAGCTTCCCGCGCATCTTTCCGGGGGACACTGAAGCTTTCTTT. It yields the protein CASSFPRIFPGDTEAFF. The rearrangement joins TRBV7-9 to TRBJ1-1, with a tentative D call TRBD1 (5 bases). From germline, CDR1 is SEHNR and CDR2 FQNEAQ (reference sequence). CDR3 length: 17 residues. V dropped 3 bases and J dropped 3 bases, with 20 bases sitting between them.

In its sample, this clonotype was seen many times. The chain carries TRBV7-8 and TRBJ1-5; D unresolved. The CDR3 extends over 15 amino acids. The ends were cut back, 6 bases at V and 2 bases at J, with 14 bases in the middle. Germline lookup yields CDR1 SGHVS and CDR2 FQNEAQ. CDR3 region: CASRHSGEGNQPQHF. The CDR3 DNA is TGTGCCAGCAGACATAGTGGAGAAGGCAATCAGCCCCAGCATTTT. The full variable domain, with the rest looked up from reference TRBV7-8 and TRBJ1-5, is GAGVSQSPRYKVAKRGQDVALRCDPISGHVSLFWYQQALGQGPEFLTYFQNEAQLDKSGLPSDRFFAERPEGSVSTLKIQRTQQEDSAVYLCASRHSGEGNQPQHFGDGTRLSIL.

This clonotype occurred many times. V gene TRBV28 combines with J gene TRBJ2-7; 12 positions agree with TRBD2. Germline CDR1 is MDHEN and CDR2 is SYDVKM. The CDR3 extends over 16 amino acids. Trimming took 0 bases from V and 2 from J; bases not matched to a gene: 2. The CDR3 nucleotides read TGTGCCAGCAGTTTATGGGCTAGCGGGAGGGCCTACGAGCAGTACTTC. This sequence encodes CASSLWASGRAYEQYF.

With respect to this clonotype: This may arise from a read error, as a much more abundant clone is one base away. The chain recombines TRBV20-1 with TRBJ2-2; D not resolved. Germline assignment: CDR1 DFQATT and CDR2 SNEGSKA (reference sequence). V was cut by 2 bases and J by 4 bases, with 11 bases left in between. This CDR3 is built from 14 residues. DNA for the CDR3: TGCAGTGCTAGAAGGACGGGTACCACCGGGGAGCTGTTTTTT. This encodes CSARRTGTTGELFF.

This clonotype was observed at least ten times. V usage is TRBV5-1 and J usage is TRBJ1-1, with D hard to call. V lost 2 bases, J lost 2 bases, and 7 bases lay in between. The germline V gene encodes CDR1 SGHRS and CDR2 YFSETQ. The CDR3 is made up of 13 amino acids. CDR3 in DNA: TGCGCCAGCAGCTTCACTAGAAACACTGAAGCTTTCTTT. It encodes CASSFTRNTEAFF.

About this clonotype itself: One base away lies a much larger clone, so this may be a sequencing read error. The conserved phenylalanine or tryptophan is not found at the CDR3 terminus, so this likely reflects a read error. The chain combines TRBV7-3 with TRBJ2-7; TRBD2 matches 12 bases. J gave up 6 bases and V 0 bases, and 9 bases lay outside the gene matches. Germline V CDR1 and CDR2: SGHTA, FQGTGA. This CDR3 region has 17 residues. The CDR3 DNA reads as TGTGCCAGCAGCTTAACGGCTAGCGGGGGGGCCGCGGGCGAGCAGTACTAC. Translated, it gives CASSLTASGGAAGEQYY.

The table lists this clonotype with many counts. CDR3 DNA: TGTGCCACCAGCAGAGATCGCAGGGGGGGTACGGCCGGGGAGCTGTTTTTT. This codes for CATSRDRRGGTAGELFF. The genes are TRBV15 and TRBJ2-2; perhaps D is TRBD1 or TRBD2 (7 bases each). The CDR3 has 17 amino acids. Trimming took off 0 bases at V and 6 bases at J, with 17 bases between the two ends. Germline V gives CDR1 LNHNV, CDR2 YYDKDF (reference sequence).

Concerning this clonotype: This sequence may be a read error, since a much larger clone differs from it by one base. The gene calls are TRBV12-3 or TRBV12-4 and TRBJ1-2; D might be TRBD1 (6 bases). The length of the CDR3 is 14 residues. Deletions cut 6 bases from V and 4 bases from J, with 15 bases between. Written as DNA, the CDR3 is TGTGCCAGCAGCACCCGGGACATGGGCTATGGCTACACCTTC. Its protein product is CASSTRDMGYGYTF.

In this sample, this clonotype turned up a few times. The rearrangement links TRBV11-3 to TRBJ2-7, with 7 bases that match TRBD1. Germline V gene sequence: CDR1 SGHNT, CDR2 YENEEA. The CDR3 length is 16 residues. V dropped 4 bases and J dropped 4; count of bases not matched to a gene: 13. This CDR3 reads CASSSPLDRPWYEQYF. The CDR3 coding sequence is TGTGCCAGCAGCTCCCCCCTGGACAGGCCGTGGTACGAGCAGTACTTC.

The table lists this clonotype with many counts. V and J are TRBV12-3 or TRBV12-4 and TRBJ2-1; TRBD2 aligns across 8 bases. The CDR3 loop spans 15 amino acids. V gave up 3 bases and J gave up 7 bases; unmatched junction bases: 8. CDR3 bases: TGTGCCAGCAGTTTGGGGACTAGTGGGCGTAATGAGCAGTTCTTC. This codes for CASSLGTSGRNEQFF.

Ten or more counts support this clonotype. The chain uses TRBV19 and TRBJ1-1; no clear D gene. V was shortened by 2 bases and J by 2 bases, with 12 bases between the two germline ends. Germline V gene lookup returns CDR1 LNHDA and CDR2 SQIVND (reference sequence). The CDR3 contains 15 residues. The DNA for the CDR3 is TGTGCCAGTAGTATACGGTCTTGGGGAAACACTGAAGCTTTCTTT. It is translated as CASSIRSWGNTEAFF.

This clonotype was seen a handful of times. This chain uses TRBV7-9 with TRBJ1-6; 8 bases align to TRBD1. CDR3 size: 16 residues. Trimming removed 5 bases from V and 5 bases from J; junction bases left unmatched: 8. CDR1 SEHNR and CDR2 FQNEAQ come from the germline V gene (reference sequence). In DNA form, the CDR3 reads TGTGCCAGCAGCCCTCGGACAGGGCCTGATAATTCACCCCTCCACTTT. It specifies CASSPRTGPDNSPLHF. Supplemented by reference TRBV7-9 and TRBJ1-6, the full variable domain reads DTGVSQNPRHKITKRGQNVTFRCDPISEHNRLYWYRQTLGQGPEFLTYFQNEAQLEKSRLLSDRFSAERPKGSFSTLEIQRTEQGDSAMYLCASSPRTGPDNSPLHFGNGTRLTVT.

This clonotype was seen ten or more times. The rearrangement uses TRBV7-9 and TRBJ1-2; tentative D call: TRBD1 (5 bases). CDR3 length equals 13 residues. Germline CDR1 SEHNR, CDR2 FQNEAQ (reference sequence). V was clipped by 5 bases and J by 2 bases, with 9 bases between them. The chain's CDR3 is CASSLQDNYGYTF. For the CDR3, the DNA is TGTGCCAGCAGCCTACAGGACAACTATGGCTACACCTTC.